Below, 10 T cell receptor beta chains from the same sample are listed, as sequenced in a study of shared clonotypes between healthy human individuals. Naive CD8 cells lacked CD45RO and underwent positive selection for CCR7, leaving out terminally differentiated effector memory CD45RA+ cells. Clones were read by immunoSEQ multiplex PCR, and TCRdb kept only the in-frame ones, dropping some. The sample lists about 2,200,000 clones; about 92% were seen once. Specimen: naive CD8+ T cells from PBMCs. The source of these receptors is a man between 18 and 29 years old in good health. Some clones in this sample may be carry-over from other donors' samples.

The V and J genes are TRBV5-6 and TRBJ1-1; TRBD1 is a possible D gene (5 bases). This CDR3 region has 15 residues. V was cut by 3 bases and J by 5 bases, with 17 bases left in between. Germline V gene lookup returns CDR1 SGHDT and CDR2 YYEEEE. The CDR3 loop is CASSSGGDGRTEAFF. The CDR3 nucleotides are TGTGCCAGCAGCTCCGGGGGGGACGGACGGACTGAAGCTTTCTTT.

This chain links TRBV30 with TRBJ2-5; TRBD2 is a possible D gene (6 bases). The germline gives CDR1 GTSNPN, CDR2 SVGIG (reference sequence). Trimming cost V 0 bases and J 7 bases, with 21 bases left between them. There are 16 residues in the CDR3. The CDR3 protein is CAWSVGESRGWVTQYF. CDR3 bases: TGTGCCTGGAGTGTTGGAGAAAGTCGGGGGTGGGTGACCCAGTACTTC.

V is TRBV28 and J is TRBJ2-2; 14 bases fit TRBD2. V shed 7 bases, J shed 6 bases, and the junction held 1 base outside the gene matches. Germline V CDR1 and CDR2: MDHEN, SYDVKM. CDR3 size: 14 residues. The CDR3 sequence is CASKTSGRAGELFF. The CDR3 region has the DNA TGTGCCAGCAAGACTAGCGGGAGGGCCGGGGAGCTGTTTTTT.

This clone appeared a few times. This CDR3 is also generated by other DNA sequences in the sample. CDR3 sequence reads: CASSVNTGELFF. In nucleotides, the CDR3 is TGTGCCAGCAGTGTGAACACCGGGGAGCTGTTTTTT. The rearrangement links TRBV9 to TRBJ2-2; D is unclear. In germline, CDR1 is SGDLS, CDR2 YYNGEE. V lost 5 bases and J 1 base, leaving 3 bases between the germline ends. This CDR3 comprises 12 residues.

The chain recombines TRBV2 with TRBJ1-1; D unclear. CDR3 length: 13 amino acids. The germline V and J ends were trimmed by 3 bases and 7 bases, with 12 bases remaining between them. Germline lookup yields CDR1 SNHLY and CDR2 FYNNEI. CDR3 nucleotide sequence: TGTGCCAGCAGTGATGAACTCCGAGGTGAAGCTTTCTTT. The encoded protein is CASSDELRGEAFF.

This CDR3 reads CASSLNTGQGYQPQHF. CDR3 bases: TGTGCCAGCAGTCTTAACACGGGACAGGGCTATCAGCCCCAGCATTTT. The rearrangement joins TRBV28 to TRBJ1-5, with 9 bases lining up with TRBD1. From germline, CDR1 is MDHEN and CDR2 SYDVKM. There are 16 residues in the CDR3. J gave up 5 bases and V 5 bases, and 10 bases lay outside the gene matches.

The V and J genes are TRBV5-6 and TRBJ1-5; D may be TRBD1 (6 bases). The ends were cut back, 3 bases at V and 2 bases at J, with 9 bases in the middle. CDR1 is SGHDT, CDR2 YYEEEE, per germline. There are 14 residues in the CDR3. CDR3 residues: CASSSRGGNQPQHF. The CDR3 DNA follows: TGTGCCAGCAGCTCCAGGGGTGGCAATCAGCCCCAGCATTTT.

V is TRBV29-1 and J is TRBJ2-3; no definite D call. V lost 0 bases, J lost 5 bases, and 12 bases lay in between. CDR1 SQVTM and CDR2 ANQGSEA come from the germline V gene. This CDR3 comprises 14 residues. CDR3 nucleotide sequence: TGCAGCGTTGAAGACGGATTTGTCCGAGATACGCAGTATTTT. Translating gives CSVEDGFVRDTQYF.

CDR3 DNA sequence: TGTGCCAGCAGTTACTCAACAGGGTCGCGGGACGAGCAGTACTTC. Encoded protein: CASSYSTGSRDEQYF. V gene TRBV6-5 combines with J gene TRBJ2-7; possible D gene TRBD1, 6 bases. With 0 bases removed from V and 5 bases from J, the gap between germline ends came to 14 bases. CDR1 and CDR2 from the germline V gene are MNHEY and SVGAGI. The CDR3 consists of 15 residues.

This clone was recorded only once. CDR3 region: CASSPTGVSETQYF. In DNA, the CDR3 is TGTGCCAGCAGCCCCACTGGGGTTAGCGAGACCCAGTACTTC. This chain connects TRBV7-9 to TRBJ2-5, with D unclear. Germline V gene data show CDR1 as SEHNR and CDR2 as FQNEAQ (reference sequence). This CDR3 spans 14 amino acids. V lost 5 bases and J lost 5, with 15 bases in between.